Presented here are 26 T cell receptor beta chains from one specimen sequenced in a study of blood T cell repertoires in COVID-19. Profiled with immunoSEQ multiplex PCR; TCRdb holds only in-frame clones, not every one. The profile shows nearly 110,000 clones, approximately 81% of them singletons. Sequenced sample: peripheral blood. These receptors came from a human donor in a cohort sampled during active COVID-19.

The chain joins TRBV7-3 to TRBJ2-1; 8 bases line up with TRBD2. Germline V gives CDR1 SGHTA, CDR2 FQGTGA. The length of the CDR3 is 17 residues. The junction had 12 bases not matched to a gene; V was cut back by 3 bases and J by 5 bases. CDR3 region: CASSFQGLGGRHNEQFF. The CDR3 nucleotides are TGTGCCAGCAGCTTCCAAGGTCTCGGCGGGAGGCACAATGAGCAGTTCTTC. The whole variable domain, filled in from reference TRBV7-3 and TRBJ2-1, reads GAGVSQTPSNKVTEKGKYVELRCDPISGHTALYWYRQSLGQGPEFLIYFQGTGAADDSGLPNDRFFAVRPEGSVSTLKIQRTERGDSAVYLCASSFQGLGGRHNEQFFGPGTRLTVL.

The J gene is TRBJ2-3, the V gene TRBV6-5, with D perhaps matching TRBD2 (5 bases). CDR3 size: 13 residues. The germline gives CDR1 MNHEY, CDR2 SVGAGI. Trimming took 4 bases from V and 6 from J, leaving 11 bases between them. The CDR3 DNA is TGTGCCAGCAGTTCAGTGGAGGTTGATACGCAGTATTTT. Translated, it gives CASSSVEVDTQYF.

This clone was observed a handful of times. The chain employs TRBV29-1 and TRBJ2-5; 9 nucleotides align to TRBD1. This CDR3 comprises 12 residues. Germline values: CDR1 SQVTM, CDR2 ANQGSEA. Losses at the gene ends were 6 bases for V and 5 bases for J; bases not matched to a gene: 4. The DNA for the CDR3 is TGCAGCGTGGGGACAGGGAGGGAGACCCAGTACTTC. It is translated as CSVGTGRETQYF.

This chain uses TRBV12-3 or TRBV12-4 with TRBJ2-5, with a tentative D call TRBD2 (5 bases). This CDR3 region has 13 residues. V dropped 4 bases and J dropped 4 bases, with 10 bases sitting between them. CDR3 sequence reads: CASSSSLAETQYF. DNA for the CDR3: TGTGCCAGCAGTTCGAGCCTAGCAGAGACCCAGTACTTC.

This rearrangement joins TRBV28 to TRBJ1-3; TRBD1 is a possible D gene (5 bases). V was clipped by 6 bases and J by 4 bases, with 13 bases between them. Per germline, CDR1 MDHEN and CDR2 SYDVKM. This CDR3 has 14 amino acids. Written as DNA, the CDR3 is TGTGCCAGCAGGGGAAGGGGCGAAGGAAACACCATATATTTT. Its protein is CASRGRGEGNTIYF.

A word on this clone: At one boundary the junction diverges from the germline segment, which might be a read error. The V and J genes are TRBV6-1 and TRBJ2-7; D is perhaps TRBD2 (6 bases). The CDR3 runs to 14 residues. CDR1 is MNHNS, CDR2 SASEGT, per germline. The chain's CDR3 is CASSEFLASYEQCF. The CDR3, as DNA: TGTGCCAGCAGTGAGTTTCTAGCGAGCTACGAGCAGTGCTTC.

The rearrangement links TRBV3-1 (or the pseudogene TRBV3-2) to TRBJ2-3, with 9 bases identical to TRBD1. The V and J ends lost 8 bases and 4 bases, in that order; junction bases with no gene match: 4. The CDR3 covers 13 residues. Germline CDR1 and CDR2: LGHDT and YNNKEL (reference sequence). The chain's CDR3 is CASRTGGADTQYF. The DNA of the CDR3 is TGTGCCAGCCGTACAGGGGGCGCAGATACGCAGTATTTT.

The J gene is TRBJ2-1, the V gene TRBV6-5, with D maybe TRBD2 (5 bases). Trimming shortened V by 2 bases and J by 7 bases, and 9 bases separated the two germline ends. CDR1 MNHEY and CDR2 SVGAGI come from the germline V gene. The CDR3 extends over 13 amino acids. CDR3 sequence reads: CASSYLATNEQFF. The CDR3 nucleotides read TGTGCCAGCAGTTACCTAGCTACGAATGAGCAGTTCTTC.

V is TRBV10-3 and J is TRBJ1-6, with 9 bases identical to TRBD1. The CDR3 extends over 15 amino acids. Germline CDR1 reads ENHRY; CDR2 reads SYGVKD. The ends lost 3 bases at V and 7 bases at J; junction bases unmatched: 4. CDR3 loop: CAISDGGTGNSPLHF. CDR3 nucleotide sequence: TGTGCCATCAGTGACGGAGGGACAGGGAATTCACCCCTCCACTTT.

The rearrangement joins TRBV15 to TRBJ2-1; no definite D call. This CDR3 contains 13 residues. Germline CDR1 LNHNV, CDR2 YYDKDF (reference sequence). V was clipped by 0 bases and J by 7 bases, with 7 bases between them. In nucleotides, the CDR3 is TGTGCCACCAGCAGAGAGATCGGGAATGAGCAGTTCTTC. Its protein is CATSREIGNEQFF.

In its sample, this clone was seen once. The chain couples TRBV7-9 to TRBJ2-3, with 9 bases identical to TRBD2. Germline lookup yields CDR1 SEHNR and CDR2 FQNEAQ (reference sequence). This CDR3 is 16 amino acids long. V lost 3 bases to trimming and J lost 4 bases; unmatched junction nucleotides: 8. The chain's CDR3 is CASSFSGSVSPDTQYF. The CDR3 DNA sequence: TGTGCCAGCAGCTTTAGCGGGAGTGTAAGTCCAGATACGCAGTATTTT.

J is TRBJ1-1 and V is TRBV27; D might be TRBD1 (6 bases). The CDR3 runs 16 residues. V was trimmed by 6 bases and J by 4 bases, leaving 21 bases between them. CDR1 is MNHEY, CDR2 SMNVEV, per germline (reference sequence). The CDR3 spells CASRELYRAGGTEAFF. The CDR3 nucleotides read TGTGCCAGCAGGGAATTATACAGGGCTGGGGGCACTGAAGCTTTCTTT.

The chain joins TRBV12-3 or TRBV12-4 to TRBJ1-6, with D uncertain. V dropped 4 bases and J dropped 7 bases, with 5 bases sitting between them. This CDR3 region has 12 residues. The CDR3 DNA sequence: TGTGCCAGCAGTTCCAGGAATTCACCCCTCCACTTT. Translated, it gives CASSSRNSPLHF.

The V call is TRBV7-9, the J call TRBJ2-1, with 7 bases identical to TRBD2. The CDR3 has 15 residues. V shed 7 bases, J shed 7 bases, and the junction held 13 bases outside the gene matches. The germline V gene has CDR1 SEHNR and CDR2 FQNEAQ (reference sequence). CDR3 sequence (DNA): TGTGCCAGCACTTTAGGGAGCGGGGTAAGAAATGAGCAGTTCTTC. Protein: CASTLGSGVRNEQFF.

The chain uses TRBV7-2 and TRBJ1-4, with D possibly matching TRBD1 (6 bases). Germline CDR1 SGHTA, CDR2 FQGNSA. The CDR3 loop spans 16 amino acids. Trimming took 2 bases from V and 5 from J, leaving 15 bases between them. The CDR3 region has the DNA TGTGCCAGCAGCTTATTTAGTACAGGGACCAATGAAAAACTGTTTTTT. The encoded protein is CASSLFSTGTNEKLFF.

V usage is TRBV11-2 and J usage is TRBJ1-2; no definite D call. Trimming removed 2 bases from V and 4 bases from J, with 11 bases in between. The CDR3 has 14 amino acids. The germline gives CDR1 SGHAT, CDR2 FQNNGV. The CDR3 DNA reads TGTGCCAGCAGCTTATCAACGGGAATCTATGGCTACACCTTC. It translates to CASSLSTGIYGYTF.

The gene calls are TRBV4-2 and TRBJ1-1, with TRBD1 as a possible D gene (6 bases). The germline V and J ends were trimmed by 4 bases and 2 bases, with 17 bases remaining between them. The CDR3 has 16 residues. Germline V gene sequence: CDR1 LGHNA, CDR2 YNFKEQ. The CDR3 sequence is CASSRQSGTLNTEAFF. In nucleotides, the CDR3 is TGTGCCAGCAGCCGTCAATCCGGGACACTAAACACTGAAGCTTTCTTT.

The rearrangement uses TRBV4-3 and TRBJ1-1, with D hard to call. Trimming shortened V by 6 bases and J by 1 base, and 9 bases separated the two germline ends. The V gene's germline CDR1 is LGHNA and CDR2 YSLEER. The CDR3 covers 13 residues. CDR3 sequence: CASSLLANTEAFF. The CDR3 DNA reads TGCGCCAGCAGTCTATTAGCGAACACTGAAGCTTTCTTT.

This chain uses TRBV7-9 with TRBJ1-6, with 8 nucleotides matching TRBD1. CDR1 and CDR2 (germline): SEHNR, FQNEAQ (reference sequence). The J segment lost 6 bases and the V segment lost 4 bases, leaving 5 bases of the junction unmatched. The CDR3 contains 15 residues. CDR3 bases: TGTGCCAGCAGCTCACAGGGGGGGATTAATTCACCCCTCCACTTT. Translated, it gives CASSSQGGINSPLHF.

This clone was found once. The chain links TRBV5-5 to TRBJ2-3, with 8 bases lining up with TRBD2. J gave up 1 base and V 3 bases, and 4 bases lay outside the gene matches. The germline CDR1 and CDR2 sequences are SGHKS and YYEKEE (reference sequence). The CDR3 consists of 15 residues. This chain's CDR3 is CASSYPTSGTDTQYF. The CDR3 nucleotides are TGTGCCAGCAGCTACCCGACTAGCGGCACAGATACGCAGTATTTT.

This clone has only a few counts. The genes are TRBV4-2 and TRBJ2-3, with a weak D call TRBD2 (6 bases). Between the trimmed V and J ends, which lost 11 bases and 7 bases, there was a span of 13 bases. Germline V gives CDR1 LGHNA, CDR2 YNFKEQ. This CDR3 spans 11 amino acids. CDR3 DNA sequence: TGTGCCGGCGGGGACGGTAATACGCAGTATTTT. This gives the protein CAGGDGNTQYF.

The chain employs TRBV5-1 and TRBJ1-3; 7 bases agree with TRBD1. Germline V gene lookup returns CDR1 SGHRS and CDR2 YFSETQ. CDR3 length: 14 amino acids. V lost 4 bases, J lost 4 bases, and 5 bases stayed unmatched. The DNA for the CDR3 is TGCGCCAGCAGCCACGGACAGGAAGGAAACACCATATATTTT. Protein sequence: CASSHGQEGNTIYF.

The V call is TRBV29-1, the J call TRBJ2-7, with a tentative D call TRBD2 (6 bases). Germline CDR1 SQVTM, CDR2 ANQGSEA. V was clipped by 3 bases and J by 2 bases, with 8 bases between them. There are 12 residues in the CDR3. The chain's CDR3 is CSVEGGTYEQYF. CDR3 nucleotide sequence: TGCAGCGTTGAGGGCGGGACCTACGAGCAGTACTTC.

In DNA, the CDR3 is TGTGCCAGCAGTTTCTCCTACACAGATACGCAGTATTTT. It specifies CASSFSYTDTQYF. The V call is TRBV6-4, the J call TRBJ2-3; D is unresolved. Germline V CDR1 and CDR2: MRHNA, SNTAGT. Trimming removed 5 bases from V and 2 bases from J, with 8 bases in between. This CDR3 has 13 residues.

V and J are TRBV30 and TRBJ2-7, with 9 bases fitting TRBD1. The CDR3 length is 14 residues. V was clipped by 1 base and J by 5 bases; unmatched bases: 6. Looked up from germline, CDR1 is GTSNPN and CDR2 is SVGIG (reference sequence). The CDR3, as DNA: TGTGCCTGGAGTGGGGGACAGGGTAAGGACGAGCAGTACTTC. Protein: CAWSGGQGKDEQYF.

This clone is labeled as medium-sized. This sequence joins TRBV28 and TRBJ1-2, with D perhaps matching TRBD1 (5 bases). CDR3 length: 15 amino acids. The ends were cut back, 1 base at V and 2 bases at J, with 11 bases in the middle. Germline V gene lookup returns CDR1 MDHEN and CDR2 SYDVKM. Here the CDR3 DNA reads TGTGCCAGCAGTTTATTCAGGGCTTGGAACTATGGCTACACCTTC. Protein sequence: CASSLFRAWNYGYTF.